The present TCR beta chain was sequenced within a study of blood T cell repertoires in COVID-19. The assay was immunoSEQ multiplex PCR, and TCRdb's table has in-frame clones only and misses some. The sample holds about 20,000 clones, about 89% seen once. Sample: peripheral blood. The clonotype originates from a woman aged 55-69 years with active COVID-19.

In nucleotides, the CDR3 is TGCGCCAGCAGCTTGGATACAGGGAGGAACACTGAAGCTTTCTTT. Translating gives CASSLDTGRNTEAFF. The rearrangement joins TRBV5-1 to TRBJ1-1, with D perhaps TRBD1 (6 bases). V gave up 0 bases and J gave up 1 base, with 10 bases separating them. Germline V gives CDR1 SGHRS, CDR2 YFSETQ. CDR3 length: 15 residues.